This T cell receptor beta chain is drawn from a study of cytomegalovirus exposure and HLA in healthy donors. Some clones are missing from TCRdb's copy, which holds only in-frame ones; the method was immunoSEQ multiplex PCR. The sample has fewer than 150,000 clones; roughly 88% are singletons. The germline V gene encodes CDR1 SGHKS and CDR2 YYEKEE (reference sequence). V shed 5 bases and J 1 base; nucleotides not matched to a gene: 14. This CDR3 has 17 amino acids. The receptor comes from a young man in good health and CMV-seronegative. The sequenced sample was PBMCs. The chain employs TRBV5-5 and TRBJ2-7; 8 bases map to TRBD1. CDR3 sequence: CASSQPFKGQGSYEQYF. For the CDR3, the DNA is TGTGCCAGCAGTCAACCCTTCAAAGGACAGGGTTCCTACGAGCAGTACTTC.